What follows describes a single TCR beta chain. This sample is drawn from a study of blood T cell repertoires in COVID-19. Study background: There were acute and convalescent COVID-19 samples, and they came from the United States, Italy and Spain. Sources were T cells, B-cell-depleted T cells, or PBMCs; the material itself was cDNA or gDNA.

The CDR3 spans 16 residues. CDR1 is SGHTS and CDR2 is YDEGEE in the germline V gene. Trimming at V came to 4 bases and at J to 5 bases, leaving 6 bases not matched to a gene. Here immunoSEQ multiplex PCR was the method, and the copy in TCRdb shows in-frame clones only, minus some. This repertoire shows roughly 250,000 clones, over 75% found once; its top ten account for 8% to 9.5%. The chain recombines TRBV5-8 with TRBJ1-4, with TRBD1 matching 12 bases. The source material was peripheral blood. The source of this sequence is a human donor in a cohort sampled during active COVID-19. The CDR3 DNA sequence: TGTGCCAGCAGCCCGGGACAGGGGGCTTCCAATGAAAAACTGTTTTTT. Residues: CASSPGQGASNEKLFF.